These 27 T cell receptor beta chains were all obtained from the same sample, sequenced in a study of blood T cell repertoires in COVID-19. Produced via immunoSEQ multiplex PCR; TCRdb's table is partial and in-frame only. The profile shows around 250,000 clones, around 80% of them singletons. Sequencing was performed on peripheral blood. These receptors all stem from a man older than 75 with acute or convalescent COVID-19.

CDR3: CASSVAPVSDEQFF. For the CDR3, the DNA is TGTGCCAGCAGCGTAGCTCCCGTTAGTGATGAGCAGTTCTTC. The chain recombines TRBV9 with TRBJ2-1; D is unresolved. The CDR3 is 14 amino acids. Germline CDR1 is SGDLS and CDR2 is YYNGEE. V dropped 0 bases and J dropped 8 bases, with 12 bases sitting between them. Full variable domain (rest looked up from reference TRBV9 and TRBJ2-1): DSGVTQTPKHLITATGQRVTLRCSPRSGDLSVYWYQQSLDQGLQFLIQYYNGEERAKGNILERFSAQQFPDLHSELNLSSLELGDSALYFCASSVAPVSDEQFFGPGTRLTVL.

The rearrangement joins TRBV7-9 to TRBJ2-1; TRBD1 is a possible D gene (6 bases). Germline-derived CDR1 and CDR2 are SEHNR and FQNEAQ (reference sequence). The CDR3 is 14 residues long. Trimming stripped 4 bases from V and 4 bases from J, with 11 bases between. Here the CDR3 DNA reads TGTGCCAGCAGCTCCCGGGACATATACAATGAGCAGTTCTTC. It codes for CASSSRDIYNEQFF.

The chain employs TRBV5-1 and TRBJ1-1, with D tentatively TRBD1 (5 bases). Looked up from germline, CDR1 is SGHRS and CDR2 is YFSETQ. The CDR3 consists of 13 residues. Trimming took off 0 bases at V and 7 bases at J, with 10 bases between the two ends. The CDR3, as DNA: TGCGCCAGCAGCTTGGGCAGGGATAGTGAAGCTTTCTTT. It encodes CASSLGRDSEAFF.

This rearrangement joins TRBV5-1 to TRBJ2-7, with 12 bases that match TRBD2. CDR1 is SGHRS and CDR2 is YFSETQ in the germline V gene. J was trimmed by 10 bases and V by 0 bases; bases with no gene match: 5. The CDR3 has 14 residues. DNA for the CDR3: TGCGCCAGCAGCTTGGTTCTAGCGGGGGGGAGTCAGTACTTC. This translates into CASSLVLAGGSQYF.

CDR3 DNA: TGTGCCAGCAGTGAAGGCGGATCACCCCTCCACTTT. Its translation: CASSEGGSPLHF. The chain recombines TRBV25-1 with TRBJ1-6; D is uncertain. V lost 2 bases and J 10 bases, leaving 6 bases between the germline ends. Germline assignment: CDR1 MGHDK and CDR2 SYGVNS. This CDR3 region has 12 residues. Supplemented by reference TRBV25-1 and TRBJ1-6, the full variable domain reads EADIYQTPRYLVIGTGKKITLECSQTMGHDKMYWYQQDPGMELHLIHYSYGVNSTEKGDLSSESTVSRIRTEHFPLTLESARPSHTSQYLCASSEGGSPLHFGNGTRLTVT.

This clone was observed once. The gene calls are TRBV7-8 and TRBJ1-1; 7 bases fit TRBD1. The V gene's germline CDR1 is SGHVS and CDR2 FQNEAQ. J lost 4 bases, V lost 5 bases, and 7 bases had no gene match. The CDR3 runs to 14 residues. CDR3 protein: CASSLSGTATEAFF. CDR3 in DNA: TGTGCCAGCAGCCTATCTGGGACAGCCACTGAAGCTTTCTTT.

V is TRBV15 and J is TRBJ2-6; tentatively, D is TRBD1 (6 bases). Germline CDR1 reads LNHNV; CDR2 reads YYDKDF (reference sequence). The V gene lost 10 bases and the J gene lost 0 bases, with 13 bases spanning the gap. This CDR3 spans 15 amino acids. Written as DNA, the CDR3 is TGTGCCAATCGGGACAAGAGCTCTGGGGCCAACGTCCTGACTTTC. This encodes CANRDKSSGANVLTF.

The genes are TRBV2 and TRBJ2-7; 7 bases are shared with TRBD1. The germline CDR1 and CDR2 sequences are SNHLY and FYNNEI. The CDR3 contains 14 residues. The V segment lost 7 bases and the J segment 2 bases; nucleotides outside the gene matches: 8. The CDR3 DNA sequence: TGTGCCAGCATTCCGACAGGGTGGACCTACGAGCAGTACTTC. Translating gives CASIPTGWTYEQYF.

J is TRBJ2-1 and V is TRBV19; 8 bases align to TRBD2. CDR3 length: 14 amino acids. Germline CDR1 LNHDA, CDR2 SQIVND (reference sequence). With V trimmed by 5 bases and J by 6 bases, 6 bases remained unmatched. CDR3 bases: TGTGCCAGTAGTCGGACAACTAGCGGCAATGAGCAGTTCTTC. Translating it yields CASSRTTSGNEQFF.

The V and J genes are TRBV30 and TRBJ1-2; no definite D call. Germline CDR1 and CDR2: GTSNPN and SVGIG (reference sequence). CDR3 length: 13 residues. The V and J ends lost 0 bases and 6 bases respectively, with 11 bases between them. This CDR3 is CAWSVGGRDGYTF. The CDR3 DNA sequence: TGTGCCTGGAGTGTCGGAGGGCGCGATGGCTACACCTTC.

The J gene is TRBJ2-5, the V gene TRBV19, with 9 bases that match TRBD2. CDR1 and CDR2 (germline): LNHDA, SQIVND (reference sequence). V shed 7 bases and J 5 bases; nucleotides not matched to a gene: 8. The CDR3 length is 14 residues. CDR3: CASNPAGGLETQYF. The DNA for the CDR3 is TGTGCCAGTAACCCAGCGGGAGGCTTGGAGACCCAGTACTTC.

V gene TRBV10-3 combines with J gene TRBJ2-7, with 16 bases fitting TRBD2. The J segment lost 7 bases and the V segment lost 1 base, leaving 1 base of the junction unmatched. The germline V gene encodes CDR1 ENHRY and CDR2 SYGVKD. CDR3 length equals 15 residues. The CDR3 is CAISEWGLAGGEQYF. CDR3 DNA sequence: TGTGCCATCAGTGAGTGGGGACTAGCGGGAGGGGAGCAGTACTTC.

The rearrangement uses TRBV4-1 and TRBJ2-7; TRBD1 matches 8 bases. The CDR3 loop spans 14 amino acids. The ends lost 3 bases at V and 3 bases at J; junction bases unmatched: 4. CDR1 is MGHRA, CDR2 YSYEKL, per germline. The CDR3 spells CASSHPGQVYEQYF. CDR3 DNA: TGCGCCAGCAGCCACCCGGGACAGGTCTACGAGCAGTACTTC.

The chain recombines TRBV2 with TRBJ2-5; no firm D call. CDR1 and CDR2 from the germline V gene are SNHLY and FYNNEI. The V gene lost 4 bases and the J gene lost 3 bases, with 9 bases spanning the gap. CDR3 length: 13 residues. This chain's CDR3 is CASSVGLKETQYF. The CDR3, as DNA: TGTGCCAGCAGTGTCGGGTTAAAAGAGACCCAGTACTTC.

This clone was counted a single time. CDR3 amino acids: CASTTWETPTDEQFF. The DNA for the CDR3 is TGTGCCAGCACCACTTGGGAGACCCCAACGGATGAGCAGTTCTTC. V and J are TRBV9 and TRBJ2-1; D may be TRBD2 (5 bases). V was clipped by 6 bases and J by 8 bases, with 21 bases between them. The CDR3 is 15 residues long. Germline CDR1 reads SGDLS; CDR2 reads YYNGEE.

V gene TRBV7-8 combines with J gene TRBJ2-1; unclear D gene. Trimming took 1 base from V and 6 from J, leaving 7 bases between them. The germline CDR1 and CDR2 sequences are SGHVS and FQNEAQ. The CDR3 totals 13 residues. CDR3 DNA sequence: TGTGCCAGCAGCTTAGGGTCCAGCAATGAGCAGTTCTTC. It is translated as CASSLGSSNEQFF.

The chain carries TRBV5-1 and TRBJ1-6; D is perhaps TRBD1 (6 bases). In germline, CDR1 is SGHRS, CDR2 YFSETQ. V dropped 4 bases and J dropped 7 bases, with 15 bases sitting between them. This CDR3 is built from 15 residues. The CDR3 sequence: CASSPAGDGNSPLHF. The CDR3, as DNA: TGCGCCAGCAGCCCGGCAGGGGATGGGAATTCACCCCTCCACTTT.

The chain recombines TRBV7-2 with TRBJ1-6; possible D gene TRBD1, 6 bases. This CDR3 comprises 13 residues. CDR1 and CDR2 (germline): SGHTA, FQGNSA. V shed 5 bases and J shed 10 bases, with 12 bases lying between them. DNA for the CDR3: TGTGCCAGCAGCCCGGACAGTAGATCACCCCTCCACTTT. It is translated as CASSPDSRSPLHF.

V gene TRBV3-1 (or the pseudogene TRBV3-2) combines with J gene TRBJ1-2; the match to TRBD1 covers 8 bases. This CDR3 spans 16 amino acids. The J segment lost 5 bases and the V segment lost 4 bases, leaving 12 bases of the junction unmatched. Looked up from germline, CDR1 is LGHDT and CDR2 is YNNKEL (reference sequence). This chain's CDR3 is CASSLGGQGNRYGYTF. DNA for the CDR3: TGTGCCAGCAGCCTTGGCGGACAGGGAAATCGGTATGGCTACACCTTC.

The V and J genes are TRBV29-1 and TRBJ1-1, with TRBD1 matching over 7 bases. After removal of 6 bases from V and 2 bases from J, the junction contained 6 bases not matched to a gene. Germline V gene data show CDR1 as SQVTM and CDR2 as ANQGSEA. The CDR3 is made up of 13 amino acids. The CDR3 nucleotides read TGCAGCGTCTGGACAGGAGCTAACACTGAAGCTTTCTTT. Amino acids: CSVWTGANTEAFF.

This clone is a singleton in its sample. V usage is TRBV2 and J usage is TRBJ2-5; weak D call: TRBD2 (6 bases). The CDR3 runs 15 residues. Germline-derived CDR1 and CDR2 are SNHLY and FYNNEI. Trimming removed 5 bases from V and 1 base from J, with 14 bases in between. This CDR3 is CASSRGLPGQETQYF. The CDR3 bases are TGTGCCAGCAGTCGTGGACTACCCGGCCAAGAGACCCAGTACTTC.

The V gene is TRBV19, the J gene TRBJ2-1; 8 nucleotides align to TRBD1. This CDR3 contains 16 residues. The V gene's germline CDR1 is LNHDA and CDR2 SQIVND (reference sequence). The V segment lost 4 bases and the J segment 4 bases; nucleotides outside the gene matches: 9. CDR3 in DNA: TGTGCCAGTAGTAGCAATGGACAGGGTCGGTACAATGAGCAGTTCTTC. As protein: CASSSNGQGRYNEQFF.

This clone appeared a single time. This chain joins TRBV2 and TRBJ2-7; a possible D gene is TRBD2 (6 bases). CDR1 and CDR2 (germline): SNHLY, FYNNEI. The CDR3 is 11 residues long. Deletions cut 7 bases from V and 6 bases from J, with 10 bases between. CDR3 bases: TGTGCCAGCAAGGAGGGGAGCGAGCAGTACTTC. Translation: CASKEGSEQYF.

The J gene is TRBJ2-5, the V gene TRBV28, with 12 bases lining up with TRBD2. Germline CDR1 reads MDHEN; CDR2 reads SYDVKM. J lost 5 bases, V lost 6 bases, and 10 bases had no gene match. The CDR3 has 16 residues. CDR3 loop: CASSSSGGAARETQYF. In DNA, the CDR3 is TGTGCCAGCAGCTCTAGCGGGGGGGCCGCCAGGGAGACCCAGTACTTC.

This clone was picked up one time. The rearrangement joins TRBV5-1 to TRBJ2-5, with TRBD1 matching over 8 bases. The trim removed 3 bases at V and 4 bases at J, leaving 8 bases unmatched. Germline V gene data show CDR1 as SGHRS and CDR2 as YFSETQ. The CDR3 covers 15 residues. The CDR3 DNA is TGCGCCAGCAGCTGGAGACAGGGGTGGGGAGAGACCCAGTACTTC. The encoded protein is CASSWRQGWGETQYF. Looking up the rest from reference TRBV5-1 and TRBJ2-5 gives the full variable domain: KAGVTQTPRYLIKTRGQQVTLSCSPISGHRSVSWYQQTPGQGLQFLFEYFSETQRNKGNFPGRFSGRQFSNSRSEMNVSTLELGDSALYLCASSWRQGWGETQYFGPGTRLLVL.

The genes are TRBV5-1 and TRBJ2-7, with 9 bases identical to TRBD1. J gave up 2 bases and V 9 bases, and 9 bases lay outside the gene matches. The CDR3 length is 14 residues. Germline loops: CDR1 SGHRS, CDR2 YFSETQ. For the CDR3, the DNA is TGCGCCACCTCGTGGACAGGGGACGCCTACGAGCAGTACTTC. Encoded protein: CATSWTGDAYEQYF.

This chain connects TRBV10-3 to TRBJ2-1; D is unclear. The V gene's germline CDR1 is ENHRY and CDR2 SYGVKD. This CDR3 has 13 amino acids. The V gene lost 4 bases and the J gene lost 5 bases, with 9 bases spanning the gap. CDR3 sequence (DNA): TGTGCCATCAGTGGAACGAGAAACAATGAGCAGTTCTTC. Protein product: CAISGTRNNEQFF.